Listed below are T cell receptor beta chains from one sample, sequenced in a study of PD-1 blockade in mismatch repair-deficient tumors. The protocol was immunoSEQ multiplex PCR, while the TCRdb copy is restricted to in-frame clones and leaves out a portion. This sample has 13,000 to 15,000 clones, with around 84% found just once. Their specific antigens are unknown. The material sequenced was cells cultured in vitro, taken from a patient treated with pembrolizumab. The receptors shown here come from an adult with mismatch repair-deficient cancer. Each CDR3 is given with its conserved first and last residue. Where a row states a size, it is once, few, many or the class of an expanded clone; other rows omit it.

- TRBJ2-1 TRBV5-1 CASSGTHYNEQFF
- TRBJ2-7 TRBV5-1 CASSLRGQGAGEQYF
few TRBJ1-5 TRBV19 CASSIEGDYSNQPQHF
- TRBJ1-1 TRBV5-1 CASSLGGSGRTLSEAFF
- TRBJ1-1 TRBV6-5 CASSLDTTEAFF
- TRBJ2-3 TRBV9 CASSPSTDTQYF
- TRBJ2-1 TRBV11-2 CASSPGASSTFFF
- TRBJ1-5 TRBV9 CASSNEGQGGQPQHF
- TRBJ1-2 TRBV27 CASSSGAGMGSGGYTF
- TRBJ2-1 TRBV4-1 CASSHRVSTSGRSDEQFF
- TRBJ1-3 TRBV4-1 CASSQDLANTIYF
- TRBJ2-1 TRBV5-1 CASSLASSQTHSYNEQFF
- TRBJ1-1 TRBV9 CASSVGVGTEAFF
- TRBJ2-7 TRBV28 CASSLEYYEQYF
- TRBJ2-3 TRBV11-3 CASSLRLAGADTQYF
- TRBJ1-5 TRBV5-1 CASSLVISNQPQHF
- TRBJ1-6 TRBV7-6 CASSTGQAAPLHF
- TRBJ1-1 TRBV5-1 CASSLLRGDTEAFF
- TRBJ2-3 TRBV5-1 CASSFSGTGGTDTQYF
- TRBJ2-7 TRBV29-1 CSVAGTSGEQYF
- TRBJ1-1 TRBV29-1 CSVRGDTEAFF
- TRBJ2-1 TRBV5-1 CASSWGLALNNEQFF
- TRBJ2-7 TRBV7-2 CASSLELAGGPPYEQYF
- TRBJ1-2 TRBV7-9 CASSSEGGYTF
- TRBJ2-7 TRBV30 CAWSKLAGGEQYF
- TRBJ2-5 TRBV13 CASSSRAQGQETQYF
- TRBJ2-7 TRBV6-5 CASSPTSGTYEQYF
once TRBJ1-2 TRBV6-5 CASSSYRENYGYTF
- TRBJ2-1 TRBV27 CASSLSPRGQGFYNEQFF
- TRBJ2-3 TRBV15 CATRTSLAGDTSTDTQYF
- TRBJ1-5 TRBV5-1 CASSLDSTNQPQHF
- TRBJ1-2 TRBV28 CASKTQDSNYGYTF
- TRBJ2-3 TRBV5-4 CASSWGGKGGLWADTQYF
- TRBJ2-7 TRBV6-5 CASTSGLAGASRYF
- TRBJ1-2 TRBV6-1 CASSPDRSYGYTF
- TRBJ1-3 TRBV5-5 CASSLTGGFLGNTIYF
- TRBJ2-1 TRBV28 CASSPRSGRGYNEQFF
few TRBJ1-6 TRBV7-2 CASSLSDSPLHF
- TRBJ1-1 TRBV15 CATSRGQGGLNTEAFF
- TRBJ2-7 TRBV10-1 CASSDSGGSSYEQYF
- TRBJ2-2 TRBV19 CASSIPGDTGELFF
- TRBJ2-1 TRBV6-1 CASSLTAYNEQFF
- TRBJ1-2 TRBV19 CASRPDRDQGYTF
- TRBJ2-3 TRBV10-3 CAISGGLAGPDTQYF
- TRBJ2-7 TRBV28 CASSYLGKQYF
- TRBJ1-1 TRBV29-1 CSVVGRDTEAFF
- TRBJ2-1 TRBV4-1 CASSQVSATAYNEQFF
- TRBJ2-3 TRBV11-3 CASSLSFASTDTQYF
- TRBJ2-3 TRBV27 CASRIGQGVTDTQYF
- TRBJ2-7 TRBV5-4 CASSLRTGLTKEQYF
- TRBJ2-7 TRBV18 CASSPDRGPSYEQYF
- TRBJ1-5 TRBV6-1 CASIEAEVSYSNQPQHF
few TRBJ2-2 TRBV5-8 CASSSQANTGELFF
- TRBJ1-5 TRBV28 CASKGRGHQPQHF
- TRBJ2-5 TRBV19 CASSIGGGVGEETQYF
- TRBJ1-1 TRBV10-1 CASSESSGSPEAFF
few TRBJ2-3 TRBV13 CASSSLAGVQDTQYF
- TRBJ2-2 TRBV15 CATSRAPGIAATGELFF
- TRBJ1-1 TRBV29-1 CSVERVGSTEAFF